These 20 T cell receptor beta chains share one sample of origin, sequenced in a study of neoadjuvant anti-PD-1 for oral cavity cancer. Sequenced by immunoSEQ multiplex PCR; TCRdb stores in-frame clones only, minus some. The sample includes roughly 15,000 clones, about 66% of them seen just once. The sequences come from PBMCs, collected before nivolumab (anti-PD-1) treatment. The receptors originated from a person aged 35-79 years with oral cavity squamous cell carcinoma.

The chain couples TRBV2 to TRBJ1-5; 10 nucleotides match TRBD1. The J segment lost 2 bases and the V segment lost 8 bases, leaving 6 bases of the junction unmatched. Germline assignment: CDR1 SNHLY and CDR2 FYNNEI. This CDR3 region has 15 residues. Written as DNA, the CDR3 is TGTGCCAGCGACGGGACAGGGGAGCGCAATCAGCCCCAGCATTTT. Residues: CASDGTGERNQPQHF.

The sample holds a few counts of this clone. This chain joins TRBV5-1 and TRBJ1-4, with D tentatively TRBD1 (6 bases). Germline V gene data show CDR1 as SGHRS and CDR2 as YFSETQ. The V gene lost 3 bases and the J gene lost 7 bases, with 13 bases spanning the gap. This CDR3 spans 14 amino acids. This CDR3 reads CASSSLGGGEKLFF. CDR3 nucleotides: TGCGCCAGCAGCTCCCTGGGGGGCGGTGAAAAACTGTTTTTT.

The chain couples TRBV6-1 to TRBJ2-1, with D maybe TRBD2 (5 bases). The CDR3 sequence is 15 residues long. Between the trimmed V and J ends, which lost 7 bases and 5 bases, there was a span of 18 bases. Germline CDR1 reads MNHNS; CDR2 reads SASEGT. In nucleotides, the CDR3 is TGTGCCAGCACCCCCGGAGGCAGGAACAACAATGAGCAGTTCTTC. This sequence encodes CASTPGGRNNNEQFF.

This clone was counted a few times. The chain carries TRBV19 and TRBJ1-4; D remains ambiguous. V was shortened by 6 bases and J by 8 bases, with 13 bases between the two germline ends. The CDR3 length is 13 residues. The germline gives CDR1 LNHDA, CDR2 SQIVND (reference sequence). In DNA, the CDR3 is TGTGCCAGTAGCTCCGATTTGGAGGAAAAACTGTTTTTT. This encodes CASSSDLEEKLFF.

This clone appeared a few times. V gene TRBV6-6 combines with J gene TRBJ2-1; 11 bases map to TRBD2. The V gene's germline CDR1 is MNHNY and CDR2 SVGAGI (reference sequence). Losses at the gene ends were 6 bases for V and 4 bases for J; bases not matched to a gene: 8. The CDR3 totals 16 residues. The CDR3 bases are TGTGCCAGCAGAACCTCCGGGACTAGCGGATACAATGAGCAGTTCTTC. Its protein is CASRTSGTSGYNEQFF.

V and J are TRBV19 and TRBJ2-7; D remains ambiguous. Germline CDR1 is LNHDA and CDR2 is SQIVND (reference sequence). Trimming took 1 base from V and 0 from J, leaving 10 bases between them. The CDR3 loop spans 15 amino acids. Here the CDR3 reads CASSIVAENSYEQYF. In DNA form, the CDR3 reads TGTGCCAGTAGTATAGTGGCAGAGAACTCCTACGAGCAGTACTTC.

The chain recombines TRBV6-5 with TRBJ1-2, with D uncertain. V lost 4 bases to trimming and J lost 6 bases, with 9 bases between them. CDR1 MNHEY and CDR2 SVGAGI come from the germline V gene. There are 12 residues in the CDR3. CDR3 region: CASSSAADGYTF. The CDR3 bases are TGTGCCAGCAGTTCTGCGGCGGATGGCTACACCTTC.

The V and J genes are TRBV15 and TRBJ2-7, with 9 bases fitting TRBD2. With 0 bases clipped from V and 3 bases from J, the junction kept 0 bases outside the gene matches. Germline V gene lookup returns CDR1 LNHNV and CDR2 YYDKDF (reference sequence). The CDR3 contains 14 residues. The CDR3 region is CATSRELAGYEQYF. The CDR3 DNA reads as TGTGCCACCAGCAGAGAACTAGCGGGCTACGAGCAGTACTTC.

This clone was observed once. The rearrangement uses TRBV29-1 and TRBJ2-1, with 8 bases identical to TRBD2. The CDR3 has 12 amino acids. Germline trimming cut 6 bases from V and 8 bases from J; bases unmatched to any gene: 6. The V gene's germline CDR1 is SQVTM and CDR2 ANQGSEA. In DNA, the CDR3 is TGCAGCGTGCGAGGCGGGAGGCATGAGCAGTTCTTC. Translated: CSVRGGRHEQFF.

This clone was observed a handful of times. The chain carries TRBV6-4 and TRBJ2-3; D ambiguous. The germline V and J ends were trimmed by 3 bases and 0 bases, with 10 bases remaining between them. This CDR3 comprises 15 residues. Per germline, CDR1 MRHNA and CDR2 SNTAGT. The CDR3 loop is CASSEAPASTDTQYF. Here the CDR3 DNA reads TGTGCCAGCAGTGAGGCGCCCGCTAGCACAGATACGCAGTATTTT.

Remarks on this clone: The sample has other DNA sequences that encode this CDR3 too. The rearrangement uses TRBV20-1 and TRBJ1-2; D unclear. V gave up 3 bases and J gave up 4 bases, with 6 bases separating them. Germline V gene data show CDR1 as DFQATT and CDR2 as SNEGSKA (reference sequence). The CDR3 totals 11 residues. The CDR3 DNA sequence: TGCAGTGCTAGCGGAGGCTATGGCTACACCTTC. Translating it yields CSASGGYGYTF.

The V call is TRBV29-1, the J call TRBJ2-7; D may be TRBD1 or TRBD2 (5 bases each). Between the trimmed V and J ends, which lost 1 base and 7 bases, there was a span of 14 bases. This CDR3 contains 13 residues. Germline V CDR1 and CDR2: SQVTM, ANQGSEA. The CDR3 nucleotides read TGCAGCGTTGAAGTCCTTGTGGGGGATGAGCAGTACTTC. Its protein product is CSVEVLVGDEQYF.

This clone was seen more than once but under ten times. The CDR3 is CAWSRGNSNQPQHF. In DNA form, the CDR3 reads TGTGCCTGGAGTCGAGGAAATAGCAATCAGCCCCAGCATTTT. This chain links TRBV30 with TRBJ1-5; D not certain. Trimming stripped 2 bases from V and 0 bases from J, with 8 bases between. Germline-derived CDR1 and CDR2 are GTSNPN and SVGIG (reference sequence). The CDR3 length is 14 residues.

This clone was seen a handful of times. The gene calls are TRBV5-5 and TRBJ2-1, with D possibly being TRBD1 (6 bases). The V end lost 9 bases, the J end lost 8 bases, and 18 bases lay between the germline ends. Germline CDR1 SGHKS, CDR2 YYEKEE (reference sequence). CDR3 length equals 13 residues. In DNA form, the CDR3 reads TGTGCCACCGCCACAGGGTCGGTCCATGAGCAGTTCTTC. Translated: CATATGSVHEQFF.

This clone was detected only a few times. The rearrangement uses TRBV2 and TRBJ1-2, with D possibly being TRBD1 (6 bases). In germline, CDR1 is SNHLY, CDR2 FYNNEI. V lost 11 bases and J lost 4, with 20 bases in between. The CDR3 has 14 amino acids. The CDR3 DNA follows: TGTGCCCAGAAGCAAACCCGGGACACCTATGGCTACACCTTC. Protein product: CAQKQTRDTYGYTF.

The genes are TRBV19 and TRBJ2-1; no definite D call. Trimming stripped 3 bases from V and 3 bases from J, with 15 bases between. The CDR3 is 16 residues long. In germline, CDR1 is LNHDA, CDR2 SQIVND (reference sequence). CDR3 sequence (DNA): TGTGCCAGTAGTATTACCCCGGTGGGGTACTACAATGAGCAGTTCTTC. As protein: CASSITPVGYYNEQFF.

The chain couples TRBV5-3 to TRBJ2-7; 7 bases align to TRBD1. TRBV5-3 is marked as an open reading frame, function uncertain. V lost 10 bases, J lost 5 bases, and 15 bases stayed unmatched. The CDR3 runs 14 residues. CDR3 residues: CAGQNALGTDEQYF. The CDR3 DNA follows: TGTGCCGGACAGAACGCCCTTGGGACAGACGAGCAGTACTTC.

The gene calls are TRBV11-2 and TRBJ1-1, with 11 bases lining up with TRBD1. The germline CDR1 and CDR2 sequences are SGHAT and FQNNGV. The CDR3 runs to 15 residues. Trimming took 1 base from V and 6 from J; bases not matched to a gene: 4. DNA for the CDR3: TGTGCCAGCAGCTTAGCCATGGGACAGGGGGCTGAAGCTTTCTTT. Translating it yields CASSLAMGQGAEAFF. Combining the CDR3 with reference TRBV11-2 and TRBJ1-1 gives the whole variable domain EAGVAQSPRYKIIEKRQSVAFWCNPISGHATLYWYQQILGQGPKLLIQFQNNGVVDDSQLPKDRFSAERLKGVDSTLKIQPAKLEDSAVYLCASSLAMGQGAEAFFGQGTRLTVV.

This clone was observed a few times. The J gene is TRBJ2-3, the V gene TRBV19; D is unclear. The CDR3 covers 13 residues. Trimming cost V 5 bases and J 0 bases, with 6 bases left between them. Germline assignment: CDR1 LNHDA and CDR2 SQIVND (reference sequence). CDR3 residues: CASSPSSTDTQYF. The CDR3 DNA sequence: TGTGCCAGTAGTCCATCTAGCACAGATACGCAGTATTTT.

The V call is TRBV6-6, the J call TRBJ2-1, with TRBD2 identical over 8 bases. CDR3 length: 12 amino acids. The germline V gene has CDR1 MNHNY and CDR2 SVGAGI (reference sequence). V trimming: 7 bases; J trimming: 15 bases; junction bases outside the gene matches: 11. The CDR3, as DNA: TGTGCCAGCACCTTACAGGCCGGGAGGGGGTTCTTC. Its protein product is CASTLQAGRGFF.